These 22 T cell receptor beta chains share one sample of origin, sequenced in a study of blood T cell repertoires in COVID-19. This table comes from immunoSEQ multiplex PCR, and its TCRdb copy is limited to in-frame clones, with some not included. This sample has 200,000 or so clones, with 80% to 90% found just once. The sequenced sample consisted of peripheral blood. The receptors originated from a human donor in a cohort sampled during active COVID-19.

This clone was recorded a few times. The chain combines TRBV7-8 with TRBJ1-6, with D unclear. The CDR3 contains 15 residues. The germline V gene encodes CDR1 SGHVS and CDR2 FQNEAQ. Trimming stripped 1 base from V and 9 bases from J, with 13 bases between. CDR3 amino acids: CASSLVGRRISPLHF. Written as DNA, the CDR3 is TGTGCCAGCAGCTTAGTGGGGAGGAGGATTTCACCCCTCCACTTT.

The J gene is TRBJ2-7, the V gene TRBV10-3; tentatively, D is TRBD1 (6 bases). This CDR3 region has 14 residues. V dropped 6 bases and J dropped 1 base, with 13 bases sitting between them. CDR1 ENHRY and CDR2 SYGVKD come from the germline V gene. The CDR3 coding sequence is TGTGCCATCAGGGGGGCAGGCGAATCCTACGAGCAGTACTTC. Protein product: CAIRGAGESYEQYF.

This clone was detected only once. V usage is TRBV18 and J usage is TRBJ2-1, with D uncertain. Germline lookup yields CDR1 KGHSH and CDR2 LQKENI. The CDR3 totals 15 residues. Deletions cut 1 base from V and 6 bases from J, with 13 bases between. CDR3 nucleotide sequence: TGTGCCAGCTCACCACGGGCAGGTCCCAGCAATGAGCAGTTCTTC. Protein sequence: CASSPRAGPSNEQFF.

The rearrangement uses TRBV3-1 (or the pseudogene TRBV3-2) and TRBJ1-5; D unclear. The V gene lost 2 bases and the J gene lost 7 bases, with 12 bases spanning the gap. The CDR3 has 14 residues. Germline CDR1 and CDR2: LGHDT and YNNKEL (reference sequence). CDR3 DNA sequence: TGTGCCAGCAGCCAAACCGGGGTTGGGCAGCCCCAGCATTTT. Its protein is CASSQTGVGQPQHF.

The chain couples TRBV15 to TRBJ1-1, with D tentatively TRBD1 (6 bases). The CDR3 is made up of 13 amino acids. V lost 10 bases, J lost 6 bases, and 18 bases lay in between. Germline CDR1 is LNHNV and CDR2 is YYDKDF (reference sequence). CDR3 bases: TGTGCCAGGCCGGGGGGCCAGCGGGCTGAAGCTTTCTTT. Its protein product is CARPGGQRAEAFF.

The chain joins TRBV5-6 to TRBJ2-5; 8 nucleotides match TRBD1. CDR1 is SGHDT, CDR2 YYEEEE, per germline. The V segment lost 4 bases and the J segment 2 bases; nucleotides outside the gene matches: 7. This CDR3 is 15 amino acids long. In DNA form, the CDR3 reads TGTGCCAGCAGCCCGGACAGGGATGGTCAAGAGACCCAGTACTTC. Its protein is CASSPDRDGQETQYF.

The J gene is TRBJ1-5, the V gene TRBV19; D not resolved. Trimming removed 5 bases from V and 7 bases from J, with 24 bases in between. The CDR3 extends over 17 amino acids. CDR1 is LNHDA, CDR2 SQIVND, per germline (reference sequence). The CDR3 DNA reads as TGTGCCAGTAGTTCCGCGGGAAGGCGGCATCATCGGCAGCCCCAGCATTTT. The encoded protein is CASSSAGRRHHRQPQHF. Full variable domain (outside the CDR3, taken from reference TRBV19 and TRBJ1-5): DGGITQSPKYLFRKEGQNVTLSCEQNLNHDAMYWYRQDPGQGLRLIYYSQIVNDFQKGDIAEGYSVSREKKESFPLTVTSAQKNPTAFYLCASSSAGRRHHRQPQHFGDGTRLSIL.

The chain is built from TRBV30 and TRBJ1-6; 8 nucleotides align to TRBD1. Germline V gene sequence: CDR1 GTSNPN, CDR2 SVGIG (reference sequence). V shed 5 bases, J shed 8 bases, and the junction held 2 bases outside the gene matches. This CDR3 is 12 amino acids long. The CDR3 loop reads CAWGQGHSPLHF. Written as DNA, the CDR3 is TGTGCCTGGGGACAGGGTCATTCACCCCTCCACTTT.

The rearrangement uses TRBV2 and TRBJ1-5; weak D call: TRBD1 (6 bases). This CDR3 is 13 amino acids long. V was cut by 8 bases and J by 6 bases, with 14 bases left in between. Germline CDR1 and CDR2: SNHLY and FYNNEI. The chain's CDR3 is CASAISGVQPQHF. The CDR3 DNA reads as TGTGCCAGCGCAATATCAGGGGTTCAGCCCCAGCATTTT.

This clone came up many times. The chain carries TRBV28 and TRBJ2-3; tentatively, D is TRBD2 (7 bases). CDR3 length: 14 residues. CDR1 is MDHEN, CDR2 SYDVKM, per germline. Between the trimmed V and J ends, which lost 10 bases and 6 bases, there was a span of 20 bases. The CDR3 protein is CAIGGGFLRDTQYF. The DNA of the CDR3 is TGTGCCATAGGGGGAGGGTTCTTACGTGATACGCAGTATTTT.

CDR3 nucleotides: TGCAGCGTTGAATATCTAGGGGGTGGGTATGGCTACACCTTC. Its protein product is CSVEYLGGGYGYTF. The chain carries TRBV29-1 and TRBJ1-2, with D perhaps TRBD1 (6 bases). This CDR3 region has 14 residues. Germline values: CDR1 SQVTM, CDR2 ANQGSEA. Trimming removed 2 bases from V and 5 bases from J, with 15 bases in between.

The chain carries TRBV28 and TRBJ1-2; 7 nucleotides align to TRBD1. The J segment lost 7 bases and the V segment lost 5 bases, leaving 4 bases of the junction unmatched. From germline, CDR1 is MDHEN and CDR2 SYDVKM. CDR3 length: 12 amino acids. The CDR3 coding sequence is TGTGCCAGCAGTGACAGGGTGGTTGGCTACACCTTC. This sequence encodes CASSDRVVGYTF.

This chain joins TRBV27 and TRBJ1-1; D possibly corresponds to TRBD1 (6 bases). This CDR3 contains 15 residues. V was pared by 4 bases and J by 2 bases, with 14 bases between. CDR1 MNHEY and CDR2 SMNVEV come from the germline V gene (reference sequence). CDR3 in amino acids: CASSSRGTTNTEAFF. The CDR3 DNA sequence: TGTGCCAGCAGTTCGCGTGGGACAACAAACACTGAAGCTTTCTTT.

The rearrangement uses TRBV30 and TRBJ1-1; D is ambiguous. V lost 2 bases, J lost 8 bases, and 12 bases lay in between. CDR3 size: 12 residues. From germline, CDR1 is GTSNPN and CDR2 SVGIG (reference sequence). CDR3 sequence reads: CAWSPRSSEAFF. In DNA form, the CDR3 reads TGTGCCTGGAGTCCGCGGAGCTCGGAAGCTTTCTTT.

The rearrangement links TRBV28 to TRBJ2-7, with 13 bases matching TRBD2. Losses at the gene ends were 2 bases for V and 3 bases for J; bases not matched to a gene: 7. CDR1 and CDR2 from the germline V gene are MDHEN and SYDVKM. This CDR3 is 17 amino acids long. CDR3 sequence reads: CASSLAGLAGVDYEQYF. CDR3 sequence (DNA): TGTGCCAGCAGTTTAGCCGGACTAGCGGGAGTAGACTACGAGCAGTACTTC.

V is TRBV11-2 and J is TRBJ2-1; weak D call: TRBD1 (6 bases). Germline V lookup: CDR1 SGHAT, CDR2 FQNNGV. This CDR3 region has 16 residues. The ends were cut back, 5 bases at V and 1 base at J, with 15 bases in the middle. The CDR3 bases are TGTGCCAGCAGCATCCCAGGGGACCCGTCCTACAATGAGCAGTTCTTC. Amino acid sequence: CASSIPGDPSYNEQFF. Together with reference TRBV11-2 and TRBJ2-1, the CDR3 gives the full variable domain: EAGVAQSPRYKIIEKRQSVAFWCNPISGHATLYWYQQILGQGPKLLIQFQNNGVVDDSQLPKDRFSAERLKGVDSTLKIQPAKLEDSAVYLCASSIPGDPSYNEQFFGPGTRLTVL.

The chain joins TRBV24-1 to TRBJ2-1; D possibly corresponds to TRBD1 (5 bases). Per the germline V gene, CDR1 is KGHDR and CDR2 is SFDVKD. Between the trimmed V and J ends, which lost 2 bases and 10 bases, there was a span of 14 bases. This CDR3 has 14 residues. In DNA form, the CDR3 reads TGTGCCACCAGTGATTCTCCCCCTTACAGGGAGCAGTTCTTC. It yields the protein CATSDSPPYREQFF.

The genes are TRBV21-1 and TRBJ2-1; the table's D call TRBD1 went unverified against the DNA. TRBV21-1 is a known pseudogene. This CDR3 has 17 amino acids. The CDR3 region has the DNA TGTGCCAGACCCGACAGGGGGCTTCGCGGGAGGCTCAATGAGCAGTTCTTC. Translating gives CARPDRGLRGRLNEQFF.

This clone was recorded only once. The chain employs TRBV11-2 and TRBJ2-5; possible D gene TRBD1, 6 bases. CDR3 length: 17 residues. Germline CDR1 is SGHAT and CDR2 is FQNNGV. V was cut by 3 bases and J by 2 bases, with 19 bases left in between. In DNA, the CDR3 is TGTGCCAGCAGCTTGGGCCATGGGGGCTGGGGTCAAGAGACCCAGTACTTC. Residues: CASSLGHGGWGQETQYF.

This chain joins TRBV6-5 and TRBJ2-1; D remains ambiguous. This CDR3 region has 16 residues. V lost 2 bases and J lost 0, with 11 bases in between. The V gene's germline CDR1 is MNHEY and CDR2 SVGAGI. The CDR3 is CASSYGQDRSYNEQFF. For the CDR3, the DNA is TGTGCCAGCAGTTACGGGCAGGATCGCTCCTACAATGAGCAGTTCTTC.

The chain couples TRBV11-1 to TRBJ2-1, with TRBD1 as a possible D gene (5 bases). V lost 5 bases to trimming and J lost 2 bases, with 13 bases between them. The CDR3 sequence is 15 residues long. The V gene's germline CDR1 is SGHAT and CDR2 FQDESV (reference sequence). The CDR3, as DNA: TGTGCCAGCAGCCGGAGACAGCCTCCCTACAATGAGCAGTTCTTC. The encoded protein is CASSRRQPPYNEQFF.

The rearrangement joins TRBV28 to TRBJ2-1; 16 bases are a match to TRBD2. Germline V gene data show CDR1 as MDHEN and CDR2 as SYDVKM. Trimming removed 6 bases from V and 10 bases from J; junction bases left unmatched: 3. This CDR3 has 14 amino acids. The CDR3 loop is CASRAGLAGGEQFF. The CDR3 DNA sequence: TGTGCCAGCAGAGCGGGACTAGCGGGGGGGGAGCAGTTCTTC.